This record looks at one TCR beta chain sequence and its context. Repertoires were generated with immunoSEQ multiplex PCR, while TCRdb's copy carries only in-frame clones and drops some. The sample contains a few hundred thousand clones, about four fifths of which appear only once. This sample was included in a study of blood T cell repertoires in COVID-19. Trimming cost V 0 bases and J 2 bases; bases outside gene matches: 3. The CDR3 extends over 15 amino acids. CDR1 is MNHNS, CDR2 SASEGT, per germline. The source material was PBMCs or T cells enriched from blood (not recorded which). This receptor was obtained from a man in his fifties who had recovered from COVID-19. The chain has TRBV6-1 and TRBJ2-7; TRBD1 aligns across 8 bases. Here the CDR3 DNA reads TGTGCCAGCAGTGAAGCGCGGACAGGGCCCTACGAGCAGTACTTC. This codes for CASSEARTGPYEQYF.